The rows below give T cell receptor beta chains drawn from one sample of a study of long-term antiretroviral therapy in people with HIV. This table comes from immunoSEQ multiplex PCR, and its TCRdb copy is limited to in-frame clones, with some not included. The sample shows some 33,000 clones, around 97% of them seen only once. Source: unsorted PBMCs, taken 7.6 years after starting antiretroviral therapy. The source of these receptors is a man younger than 40 with HIV. CDR3s include the opening cysteine and the closing phenylalanine or tryptophan.

cdr3_aa	v_call	j_call
CASSLAPRVTDTQYF	TRBV7-8	TRBJ2-3
CASSPEGSGNTIYF	TRBV9	TRBJ1-3
CASGRGLEDYGYTF	TRBV6-5	TRBJ1-2
CATSSYQQGPRTDTQYF	TRBV15	TRBJ2-3
CASSLKQGDTEAFF	TRBV18	TRBJ1-1
CSARGEETQYF	TRBV20-1	TRBJ2-5
CASSPDGDYGYTF	TRBV18	TRBJ1-2
CASSPAGTGAYEQYF	TRBV6-5	TRBJ2-7
CSVEPPGAWAEAFF	TRBV29-1	TRBJ1-1
CASRDPLSRGYTF	TRBV7-9	TRBJ1-2
CASSLRPGHLEETQYF	TRBV5-6	TRBJ2-5
CASRGQPHGYTF	TRBV7-2	TRBJ1-2
CASSPPGLAGGPQFF	TRBV25-1	TRBJ2-1
CASSNGRGRPNTEAFF	TRBV21-1	TRBJ1-1
CATSRSTTTNEKLFF	TRBV15	TRBJ1-4
CASRAEGTQYF	TRBV6-5	TRBJ2-5
CASSTGWNQPQHF	TRBV7-6	TRBJ1-5
CASSTQGVEEQYF	TRBV7-2	TRBJ2-7
CASRIQGGNYEQYF	TRBV11-2	TRBJ2-7
CASSDPSGADTDTQYF	TRBV6-1	TRBJ2-3
CASSPPAGELFF	TRBV6-5	TRBJ2-2
CASSSPDTQYF	TRBV11-1	TRBJ2-3
CASSIILAAYNEQFF	TRBV19	TRBJ2-1
CASSLALPTDTQYF	TRBV5-6	TRBJ2-3
CASSSLRPQHF	TRBV27	TRBJ1-5
CASSLGTPGAETQYF	TRBV11-2	TRBJ2-5
CASSLGNEQFF	TRBV5-4	TRBJ2-1
CASGLVVGATNEKLFF	TRBV12-5	TRBJ1-4
CASSLNERGYTDTQYF	TRBV7-3	TRBJ2-3
CASSLNLGPYEQYF	TRBV5-1	TRBJ2-7
CASSPLRGPGNTIYF	TRBV11-2	TRBJ1-3
CASSLSAIHGYTF	TRBV7-3	TRBJ1-2
CASSVAPELYEQYF	TRBV9	TRBJ2-7
CASSPGTVYGYTF	TRBV11-2	TRBJ1-2
CASSKDERGTDTQYF	TRBV21-1	TRBJ2-3
CASSERTGGDTQYF	TRBV6-1	TRBJ2-3